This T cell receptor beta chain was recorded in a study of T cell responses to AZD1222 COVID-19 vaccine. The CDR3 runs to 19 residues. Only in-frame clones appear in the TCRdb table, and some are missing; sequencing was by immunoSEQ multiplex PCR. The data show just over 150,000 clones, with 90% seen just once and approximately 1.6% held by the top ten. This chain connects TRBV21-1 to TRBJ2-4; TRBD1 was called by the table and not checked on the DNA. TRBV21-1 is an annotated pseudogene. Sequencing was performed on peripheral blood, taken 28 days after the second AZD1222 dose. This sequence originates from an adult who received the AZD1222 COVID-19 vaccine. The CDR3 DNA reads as TGTGCCAGCAGCAATGACTCCCCGGGACACCAACTAGCCAAAAACATTCAGTACTTC. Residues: CASSNDSPGHQLAKNIQYF.